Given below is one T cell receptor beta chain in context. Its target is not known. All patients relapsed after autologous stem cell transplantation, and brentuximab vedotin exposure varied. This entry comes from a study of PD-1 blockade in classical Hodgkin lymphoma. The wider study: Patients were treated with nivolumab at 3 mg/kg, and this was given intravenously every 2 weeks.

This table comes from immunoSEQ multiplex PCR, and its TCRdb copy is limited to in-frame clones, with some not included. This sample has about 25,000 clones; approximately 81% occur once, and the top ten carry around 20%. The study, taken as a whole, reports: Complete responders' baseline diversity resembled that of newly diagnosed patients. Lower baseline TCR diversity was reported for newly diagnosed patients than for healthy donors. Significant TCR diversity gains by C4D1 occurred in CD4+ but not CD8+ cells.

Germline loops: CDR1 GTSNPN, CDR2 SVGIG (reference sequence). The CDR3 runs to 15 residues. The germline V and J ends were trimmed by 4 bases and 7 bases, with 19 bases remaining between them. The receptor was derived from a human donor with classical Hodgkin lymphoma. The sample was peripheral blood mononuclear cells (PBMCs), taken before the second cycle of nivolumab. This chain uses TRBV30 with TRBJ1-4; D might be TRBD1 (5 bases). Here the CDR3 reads CAWKGSLGTVEKLFF. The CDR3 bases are TGTGCCTGGAAAGGTTCCCTTGGGACGGTTGAAAAACTGTTTTTT. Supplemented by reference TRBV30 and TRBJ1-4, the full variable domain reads SQTIHQWPATLVQPVGSPLSLECTVEGTSNPNLYWYRQAAGRGLQLLFYSVGIGQISSEVPQNLSASRPQDRQFILSSKKLLLSDSGFYLCAWKGSLGTVEKLFFGSGTQLSVL.